This record covers a single T cell receptor (beta chain). Its antigen remains unidentified. V lost 1 base, J lost 5 bases, and 13 bases lay in between. Germline V gene lookup returns CDR1 SGHRS and CDR2 YFSETQ. This CDR3 is built from 14 residues. This specimen belongs to a study of blood T cells in healthy people across ages. Whole-study findings and limits: Strong correlation existed between TCR beta diversity and naive T cell percentage.

The study isolated at least 6.5 million PBMCs from each sample. The extraction recovered at least 5 micrograms of total RNA per sample. A sample-barcoded 5' primer and a J-beta primer mix were used in a second PCR of roughly 7 to 11 cycles. The template-switch adaptor was a 5' adaptor with 12 random nucleotides. It tagged each cDNA molecule. Using its own MiXCR run on the 5' RACE reads, TCRdb lists one record per CDR3 protein. The data contain fewer than 1,000,000 distinct CDR3 sequences, around 45% of them singletons. This rearrangement joins TRBV5-1 to TRBJ2-7; D might be TRBD2 (6 bases). The TCR comes from a man older than 75 in good health. Sequencing was carried out using blood. The CDR3 loop reads CASSLWDSWDEQYF. CDR3 DNA: TGCGCCAGCAGCTTGTGGGACTCCTGGGACGAGCAGTACTTC.